This T cell receptor beta chain stems from a study of blood T cell repertoires in COVID-19. Study summary: The analysed material was cDNA or gDNA that came from T cells, B-cell-depleted T cells, or PBMCs.

Per germline, CDR1 LNHDA and CDR2 SQIVND (reference sequence). This CDR3 region has 15 residues. V gave up 5 bases and J gave up 2 bases, with 15 bases separating them. Original handling: Reference gene primer amplification gave estimated nucleated cell counts. TCRdb keeps only in-frame clones here, not all; method: immunoSEQ multiplex PCR. V and J calls and clone size are given by that table; D and trimming were obtained from the DNA. The sample consists of over 60,000 clones, 89% of them appearing once. V is TRBV19 and J is TRBJ1-2; perhaps TRBD1 as D (6 bases). Sequencing input: peripheral blood. The TCR comes from a man of 80 years or more with acute or convalescent COVID-19. The CDR3: CASSPPDSLNYGYTF. Here the CDR3 DNA reads TGTGCCAGTAGTCCCCCGGACAGTTTAAACTATGGCTACACCTTC.